The rows below give T cell receptor beta chains drawn from one sample of a study of T cell repertoires in cytomegalovirus infection. TCRdb re-derived calls from the reads in MiXCR, one entry per CDR3 protein. Here the sample spans approximately 500,000 distinct CDR3 sequences, about 15% being singletons. Sequencing was done on a sample of CD8+ T cells from PBMCs. The receptors derive from a human donor in good health (CMV status not recorded). Some clones in this sample may be carry-over from other donors' samples. CDR3s include the opening cysteine and the closing phenylalanine or tryptophan. Each record gives: CDR3 length, V gene, J gene, CDR3 protein.

>15|TRBV6-1|TRBJ1-1
CASTVPGPVGTEAFF
>12|TRBV5-4|TRBJ2-7
CASSDDTYEQYF
>15|TRBV27|TRBJ2-1
CASSSGDAVNNEQFF
>13|TRBV29-1|TRBJ2-4
CSSWDTAKNIQYF
>14|TRBV4-1|TRBJ2-5
CASSSVGAWETQYF
>17|TRBV24-1|TRBJ2-6
CATSDYTLTDGANVLTF
>15|TRBV4-1|TRBJ2-5
CASKGREAIQETQYF
>15|TRBV6-5|TRBJ2-4
CASSQGAIDPNIQYF
>16|TRBV2|TRBJ1-1
CASTMRELRRNTEAFF
>16|TRBV4-1|TRBJ2-7
CASSQDVIQRAREQYF
>20|TRBV7-3|TRBJ2-7
CASSLTAPHIAGGAHNEQYF
>21|TRBV6-6|TRBJ1-2
CASSYYPASLQATTGNYGYTF
>16|TRBV11-2|TRBJ1-1
CASSLAGVFMNTEAFF
>16|TRBV4-1|TRBJ1-1
CASSPGVGSWNTEAFF
>15|TRBV12-3/TRBV12-4|TRBJ2-1
CASSFGGGSGNEQFF
>16|TRBV7-6|TRBJ2-7
CASSLRGGQGFDEQYF
>13|TRBV12-3/TRBV12-4|TRBJ2-5
CASSWSGGETQYF
>17|TRBV7-9|TRBJ2-1
CASSSPTSGPAYNEQFF
>16|TRBV6-5|TRBJ2-5
CASSYGAFRPQETQYF
>17|TRBV7-2|TRBJ1-3
CASSLRADEISGNTIYF
>13|TRBV7-3|TRBJ1-1
CASSKAGNTEAFF
>14|TRBV15|TRBJ1-1
CATSRDRGKTEAFF
>16|TRBV5-1|TRBJ1-1
CASSLVRGSPNTEAFF
>12|TRBV19|TRBJ2-2
CATFTATGELFF
>12|TRBV2|TRBJ2-1
CARTGSQNEQFF
>16|TRBV7-9|TRBJ1-4
CASSSPSGTSNEKLFF
>14|TRBV7-9|TRBJ2-1
CASSFPGGRNEQFF
>15|TRBV12-3/TRBV12-4|TRBJ2-5
CASSLRTGRQETQYF
>16|TRBV10-3|TRBJ1-1
CATQTQGEEVFTEAFF
>11|TRBV15|TRBJ2-1
CATGEYNEQFF
>13|TRBV7-6|TRBJ2-1
CASSLLKYNEQFF
>14|TRBV7-2|TRBJ1-2
CASSRVPTGDGYTF
>14|TRBV6-2/TRBV6-3|TRBJ2-5
CASSPRRIQETQYF
>17|TRBV7-8|TRBJ2-1
CASSKPPGGSPYNEQFF
>12|TRBV28|TRBJ2-7
CASSWRRDEQYF
>14|TRBV9|TRBJ1-2
CASSVNSPNYGYTF
>15|TRBV27|TRBJ2-3
CATQLGGGFTDTQYF
>13|TRBV11-2|TRBJ2-7
CASSSSPGYEQYF
>16|TRBV7-9|TRBJ1-3
CASRHEGASSGNTIYF
>15|TRBV19|TRBJ2-1
CASSIWAGEINEQFF
>13|TRBV20-1|TRBJ2-2
CSAREDYTGELFF
>16|TRBV19|TRBJ2-5
CASSIEEAGGLETQYF
>14|TRBV20-1|TRBJ2-1
CSARVDRPYNEQFF
>15|TRBV7-6|TRBJ2-2
CASSFAMGNTGELFF
>13|TRBV27|TRBJ1-2
CASSPTDRHGYTF
>14|TRBV7-9|TRBJ2-1
CASSLAGRAYEQFF